The 29 T cell receptor beta chains in this list originate from one sample, sequenced in a study of identical twins. Each CDR3 protein is one row after TCRdb ran MiXCR on the 5' RACE reads. The sample consists of 350,000 or so distinct CDR3 sequences, about 10% of them appearing once. Sequences were obtained from naive T cells sorted from blood. The receptors here all came from a woman aged 45-60 years in good health.

This clonotype has only a few counts. The chain uses TRBV9 and TRBJ2-2; a weak D match, TRBD2 (5 bases). CDR1 is SGDLS, CDR2 YYNGEE, per germline. Trimming pared 0 bases from V and 3 bases from J, leaving 12 bases between. This CDR3 contains 16 residues. CDR3 region: CASSVVPGTDTGELFF. The CDR3 nucleotides are TGTGCCAGCAGCGTAGTCCCGGGAACGGACACCGGGGAGCTGTTTTTT.

This clonotype was observed many times. V is TRBV4-1 and J is TRBJ2-3; tentative D call: TRBD2 (5 bases). Germline loops: CDR1 MGHRA, CDR2 YSYEKL. V lost 1 base and J lost 1, with 12 bases in between. CDR3 length: 16 residues. In nucleotides, the CDR3 is TGCGCCAGCAGCCAAGGGCGACTACGCGGCACAGATACGCAGTATTTT. Translating it yields CASSQGRLRGTDTQYF.

This clonotype was found a few times. The DNA of the CDR3 is TGTGCCAGCAGCCCCCTGACTAGCGGGAGTCCAAATACGCAGTATTTT. This encodes CASSPLTSGSPNTQYF. V is TRBV14 and J is TRBJ2-3, with 12 bases identical to TRBD2. V shed 4 bases, J shed 7 bases, and the junction held 9 bases outside the gene matches. This CDR3 region has 16 residues. Looked up from germline, CDR1 is SGHDN and CDR2 is FVKESK.

The chain employs TRBV7-9 and TRBJ1-1; TRBD1 agrees at 7 bases. Germline values: CDR1 SEHNR, CDR2 FQNEAQ (reference sequence). The CDR3 covers 12 residues. V lost 4 bases to trimming and J lost 7 bases; unmatched junction nucleotides: 3. The CDR3 DNA reads as TGTGCCAGCAGCTCGGGACAGCTTGAAGCTTTCTTT. The encoded protein is CASSSGQLEAFF.

The CDR3 is CASSGVIHPYEQYV. The CDR3 DNA follows: TGCGCCAGCAGTGGGGTTATACACCCCTACGAGCAGTACGTC. The rearrangement joins TRBV10-2 to TRBJ2-7, with D unresolved. CDR3 length equals 14 residues. V was cut by 4 bases and J by 2 bases, with 12 bases left in between. The germline V gene encodes CDR1 WSHSY and CDR2 SAAADI.

This clonotype was recorded many times. The chain combines TRBV6-5 with TRBJ1-2; 9 bases align to TRBD1. The CDR3 has 15 residues. V lost 5 bases and J lost 6; bases outside the gene matches: 10. From germline, CDR1 is MNHEY and CDR2 SVGAGI. CDR3: CASSASRDREDGYTF. The DNA for the CDR3 is TGTGCCAGCAGTGCCTCCCGGGACAGGGAGGATGGCTACACCTTC.

This clonotype was detected ten times or more. The V call is TRBV27, the J call TRBJ1-1; maybe TRBD1 (5 bases). CDR3 size: 17 residues. Germline lookup yields CDR1 MNHEY and CDR2 SMNVEV (reference sequence). Trimming pared 0 bases from V and 0 bases from J, leaving 14 bases between. This CDR3 is CASSLSAGASMNTEAFF. CDR3 DNA sequence: TGTGCCAGCAGTTTATCGGCTGGGGCCAGCATGAACACTGAAGCTTTCTTT.

Regarding this clonotype: This sequence may be a read error, since a much larger clone differs from it by one base. The chain uses TRBV11-2 and TRBJ1-2; no clear D gene. The CDR3 runs 15 residues. Germline V lookup: CDR1 SGHAT, CDR2 FQNNGV. CDR3 nucleotide sequence: TGTGCCAGCAGCCCCGAGATGGGGTTCGGGTATGGCTACCCCTTC. It specifies CASSPEMGFGYGYPF.

The sample holds many counts of this clonotype. This sequence joins TRBV12-3 or TRBV12-4 and TRBJ2-3, with 9 bases aligning to TRBD1. This CDR3 contains 17 residues. The V gene end was trimmed by 6 bases and the J gene end by 4 bases; junction bases not matched to a gene: 14. The CDR3, as DNA: TGTGCCAGCAGCCTCAGTGGCCGGGACAGGGAGTCAGATACGCAGTATTTT. This sequence encodes CASSLSGRDRESDTQYF.

This clonotype came up a few times. The chain uses TRBV6-5 and TRBJ2-2; 11 bases line up with TRBD2. The V gene's germline CDR1 is MNHEY and CDR2 SVGAGI. The CDR3 is 15 residues long. V lost 5 bases to trimming and J lost 5 bases; unmatched junction nucleotides: 4. This CDR3 is CASSVTSGVTGELFF. The CDR3 bases are TGTGCCAGCAGTGTGACTAGCGGGGTTACCGGGGAGCTGTTTTTT.

This clonotype was detected many times. The chain carries TRBV4-1 and TRBJ2-1; D unresolved. Trimming pared 1 base from V and 9 bases from J, leaving 7 bases between. This CDR3 has 12 amino acids. Germline V gene data show CDR1 as MGHRA and CDR2 as YSYEKL. CDR3 in amino acids: CASSQGNAEQFF. The CDR3 DNA is TGCGCCAGCAGCCAAGGAAATGCTGAGCAGTTCTTC.

The CDR3, as DNA: TGTGCCACCTCGGGTCTAGCGGGAGGTGGCGGCAATGAGCAGTTCTTC. As protein: CATSGLAGGGGNEQFF. V is TRBV24-1 and J is TRBJ2-1; 11 nucleotides match TRBD2. The ends lost 9 bases at V and 6 bases at J; junction bases unmatched: 12. Germline CDR1 is KGHDR and CDR2 is SFDVKD. This CDR3 region has 16 residues.

The chain carries TRBV5-1 and TRBJ2-3; 11 bases align to TRBD2. The CDR3 has 15 amino acids. Trimming at V came to 6 bases and at J to 1 base, leaving 4 bases not matched to a gene. CDR1 and CDR2 from the germline V gene are SGHRS and YFSETQ. The CDR3 is CASTLLAGGTDTQYF. The DNA of the CDR3 is TGCGCCAGCACCCTACTAGCGGGAGGCACAGATACGCAGTATTTT.

This clonotype was seen repeatedly, ten times or more. The rearrangement uses TRBV3-1 and TRBJ1-2; D gene unclear. Germline lookup yields CDR1 LGHDT and CDR2 YNNKEL (reference sequence). Trimming took off 1 base at V and 10 bases at J, with 13 bases between the two ends. This CDR3 has 13 amino acids. The CDR3 spells CASSQGTLIDYTF. The CDR3 nucleotides are TGTGCCAGCAGCCAAGGAACACTCATTGACTACACCTTC.

In its sample, this clonotype was seen a few times. This chain uses TRBV24-1 with TRBJ2-2; D is uncertain. The CDR3 is 13 residues long. Trimming took off 9 bases at V and 3 bases at J, with 10 bases between the two ends. Looked up from germline, CDR1 is KGHDR and CDR2 is SFDVKD. The CDR3 bases are TGTGCCACCGCAGCTCAGGACACCGGGGAGCTGTTTTTT. Its translation is CATAAQDTGELFF.

This clonotype was seen at least ten times. The gene calls are TRBV3-1 and TRBJ2-7, with 8 bases fitting TRBD2. Germline assignment: CDR1 LGHDT and CDR2 YNNKEL (reference sequence). This CDR3 has 14 residues. J lost 4 bases, V lost 1 base, and 3 bases had no gene match. The CDR3 bases are TGTGCCAGCAGCCAAGTGGGGACTAGATACGAGCAGTACTTC. Translation gives CASSQVGTRYEQYF.

This clonotype was detected a few times. The chain couples TRBV7-9 to TRBJ2-7; a weak D match, TRBD2 (5 bases). This CDR3 comprises 14 residues. In germline, CDR1 is SEHNR, CDR2 FQNEAQ (reference sequence). V lost 1 base and J 3 bases, leaving 10 bases between the germline ends. CDR3 sequence: CASSLEGGHYEQYF. The DNA for the CDR3 is TGTGCCAGCAGCTTAGAAGGAGGCCACTACGAGCAGTACTTC.

This clonotype has at least ten counts. This chain uses TRBV4-1 with TRBJ2-7, with TRBD1 identical over 10 bases. Germline CDR1 MGHRA, CDR2 YSYEKL. This CDR3 comprises 16 residues. J was trimmed by 4 bases and V by 4 bases; bases with no gene match: 10. The CDR3 is CASSPQPGQGTYEQYF. The CDR3 DNA sequence: TGCGCCAGCAGCCCCCAACCGGGACAGGGGACTTACGAGCAGTACTTC.

This clonotype has more than one count but fewer than ten. J is TRBJ2-6 and V is TRBV3-1; D remains unclear. The germline V gene has CDR1 LGHDT and CDR2 YNNKEL (reference sequence). Trimming pared 6 bases from V and 1 base from J, leaving 16 bases between. There are 17 residues in the CDR3. The CDR3 region has the DNA TGTGCCAGCAGACCTCAGGTCCACAGTTCTGGGGCCAACGTCCTGACTTTC. This sequence encodes CASRPQVHSSGANVLTF.

The chain has TRBV9 and TRBJ2-5, with D tentatively TRBD2 (5 bases). The CDR3 spans 16 residues. Germline values: CDR1 SGDLS, CDR2 YYNGEE. The V gene lost 0 bases and the J gene lost 5 bases, with 17 bases spanning the gap. CDR3 region: CASSVDPLRARETQYF. The CDR3 nucleotides read TGTGCCAGCAGCGTAGACCCCCTGAGGGCCCGGGAGACCCAGTACTTC.

This clonotype was seen a few times. The V call is TRBV4-1, the J call TRBJ2-1, with 10 bases identical to TRBD1. Germline CDR1 MGHRA, CDR2 YSYEKL. CDR3 size: 15 residues. With V trimmed by 6 bases and J by 8 bases, 10 bases remained unmatched. In DNA form, the CDR3 reads TGCGCCAGCAGAGACAGGGGGCGCAGGGGGGATGAGCAGTTCTTC. It codes for CASRDRGRRGDEQFF.

This clonotype showed up just a few times. The chain recombines TRBV7-9 with TRBJ2-6; D may be TRBD2 (6 bases). Germline CDR1 reads SEHNR; CDR2 reads FQNEAQ (reference sequence). The length of the CDR3 is 16 residues. V lost 3 bases, J lost 0 bases, and 9 bases lay in between. The CDR3 DNA sequence: TGTGCCAGCAGCTTCGGGGGAAACTCTGGGGCCAACGTCCTGACTTTC. Its protein product is CASSFGGNSGANVLTF.

The rearrangement links TRBV5-1 to TRBJ2-1; maybe TRBD1 (6 bases). Germline lookup yields CDR1 SGHRS and CDR2 YFSETQ. This CDR3 spans 17 amino acids. Trimming pared 4 bases from V and 5 bases from J, leaving 22 bases between. The DNA of the CDR3 is TGCGCCAGCAGCCTATTAATCGTGTACAGGGAGAACAATGAGCAGTTCTTC. As protein: CASSLLIVYRENNEQFF. The complete variable domain, with remaining parts taken from reference TRBV5-1 and TRBJ2-1, reads KAGVTQTPRYLIKTRGQQVTLSCSPISGHRSVSWYQQTPGQGLQFLFEYFSETQRNKGNFPGRFSGRQFSNSRSEMNVSTLELGDSALYLCASSLLIVYRENNEQFFGPGTRLTVL.

This clonotype showed up many times. CDR3 DNA: TGCAGTGCCCCCCGGGGGACTAGCGACACCGGGGAGCTGTTTTTT. Translating gives CSAPRGTSDTGELFF. The rearrangement joins TRBV20-1 to TRBJ2-2, with 10 nucleotides matching TRBD2. The CDR3 covers 15 residues. Germline-derived CDR1 and CDR2 are DFQATT and SNEGSKA (reference sequence). The ends lost 6 bases at V and 3 bases at J; junction bases unmatched: 7.

This clonotype was found a few times. The gene calls are TRBV5-1 and TRBJ2-1; D gene uncertain. Germline values: CDR1 SGHRS, CDR2 YFSETQ. This CDR3 comprises 13 residues. V lost 0 bases and J 6 bases, leaving 7 bases between the germline ends. The CDR3 is CASSLATANEQFF. DNA of the CDR3: TGCGCCAGCAGCTTGGCGACGGCCAATGAGCAGTTCTTC.

The J gene is TRBJ2-7, the V gene TRBV7-8; TRBD1 matches at 7 bases. CDR3 length equals 14 residues. Germline lookup yields CDR1 SGHVS and CDR2 FQNEAQ. After removal of 5 bases from V and 3 bases from J, the junction contained 7 bases not matched to a gene. CDR3 nucleotides: TGTGCCAGCAGCCACCGGACAGGACTCTACGAGCAGTACTTC. It translates to CASSHRTGLYEQYF.

This clonotype is a singleton in its sample. This chain links TRBV5-5 with TRBJ2-1; 7 nucleotides align to TRBD2. Germline lookup yields CDR1 SGHKS and CDR2 YYEKEE (reference sequence). The length of the CDR3 is 15 residues. Trimming took 4 bases from V and 2 from J; bases not matched to a gene: 6. CDR3 DNA sequence: TGTGCCAGCAGCCCTAGCGGCCCCCCCTACAATGAGCAGTTCTTC. Encoded protein: CASSPSGPPYNEQFF. The full variable domain, in which reference TRBV5-5 and TRBJ2-1 provide the parts outside the CDR3, is DAGVTQSPTHLIKTRGQQVTLRCSPISGHKSVSWYQQVLGQGPQFIFQYYEKEERGRGNFPDRFSARQFPNYSSELNVNALLLGDSALYLCASSPSGPPYNEQFFGPGTRLTVL.

The chain links TRBV4-1 to TRBJ1-5; TRBD1 might be the D (6 bases). This CDR3 is built from 15 residues. V lost 5 bases and J lost 0, with 11 bases in between. The germline gives CDR1 MGHRA, CDR2 YSYEKL. CDR3 loop: CASSYGQYSNQPQHF. In DNA, the CDR3 is TGCGCCAGCAGCTACGGACAGTATAGCAATCAGCCCCAGCATTTT.

This clonotype was counted at least ten times. The chain links TRBV12-3 or TRBV12-4 to TRBJ2-7, with D unresolved. The V end lost 0 bases, the J end lost 3 bases, and 9 bases lay between the germline ends. This CDR3 comprises 14 residues. The CDR3 DNA is TGTGCCAGCAGTTTAGCTCTAGTGAACTACGAGCAGTACTTC. This codes for CASSLALVNYEQYF.